One and the same sample provided the 32 T cell receptor beta chains below, sequenced in a study of PD-L1 blockade in urothelial cancer. Assay used: immunoSEQ multiplex PCR; TCRdb lists only in-frame clones, some missing. The data contain approximately 56,000 clones, about 85% of them singletons. The time point denotes: pretreatment peripheral blood. The sequenced sample was PBMCs, obtained around atezolizumab (anti-PD-L1) treatment. The receptors originated from a man between 65 and 80 years old with urothelial cancer.

The CDR3 loop is CASSLMSTGGDYYEKLFF. In DNA form, the CDR3 reads TGTGCCAGCAGCTTAATGTCAACAGGGGGCGATTATTACGAAAAACTGTTTTTT. J is TRBJ1-4 and V is TRBV7-9; 9 bases fit TRBD1. Trimming at V came to 2 bases and at J to 8 bases, leaving 15 bases not matched to a gene. The CDR3 is 18 amino acids. Germline V gene data show CDR1 as SEHNR and CDR2 as FQNEAQ (reference sequence). The full variable domain, rest sourced from reference TRBV7-9 and TRBJ1-4, is DTGVSQNPRHKITKRGQNVTFRCDPISEHNRLYWYRQTLGQGPEFLTYFQNEAQLEKSRLLSDRFSAERPKGSFSTLEIQRTEQGDSAMYLCASSLMSTGGDYYEKLFFGSGTQLSVL.

The chain carries TRBV5-5 and TRBJ2-2; 12 bases are shared with TRBD2. The CDR3 is made up of 18 amino acids. J was trimmed by 0 bases and V by 4 bases; bases with no gene match: 7. Germline V lookup: CDR1 SGHKS, CDR2 YYEKEE (reference sequence). This chain's CDR3 is CASSPHGLAGTNTGELFF. CDR3 nucleotides: TGTGCCAGCAGCCCCCACGGACTAGCGGGAACGAACACCGGGGAGCTGTTTTTT.

The chain employs TRBV7-9 and TRBJ2-2; TRBD1 is a possible D gene (6 bases). This CDR3 is built from 16 residues. CDR1 and CDR2 from the germline V gene are SEHNR and FQNEAQ (reference sequence). Trimming removed 4 bases from V and 4 bases from J, with 16 bases in between. For the CDR3, the DNA is TGTGCCAGCAGCTCTCGGGCAGGGGCTCCCACCGGGGAGCTGTTTTTT. Translation: CASSSRAGAPTGELFF.

V usage is TRBV6-1 and J usage is TRBJ1-5, with TRBD1 matching 8 bases. Trimming at V came to 3 bases and at J to 6 bases, leaving 10 bases not matched to a gene. Germline V CDR1 and CDR2: MNHNS, SASEGT. CDR3 length: 16 residues. CDR3 in amino acids: CASSELFTGGSQPQHF. Here the CDR3 DNA reads TGTGCCAGCAGTGAGCTTTTCACAGGGGGAAGTCAGCCCCAGCATTTT.

V and J are TRBV7-9 and TRBJ2-3; possible D gene TRBD1, 5 bases. V was cut by 0 bases and J by 1 base, with 5 bases left in between. The CDR3 has 14 residues. The V gene's germline CDR1 is SEHNR and CDR2 FQNEAQ (reference sequence). The DNA of the CDR3 is TGTGCCAGCAGCTTAGCACAGGGCACAGATACGCAGTATTTT. Its protein is CASSLAQGTDTQYF.

The V call is TRBV27, the J call TRBJ1-1, with a possible D match to TRBD1 (5 bases). Germline V gene sequence: CDR1 MNHEY, CDR2 SMNVEV (reference sequence). Trimming pared 5 bases from V and 3 bases from J, leaving 16 bases between. The CDR3 sequence is 15 residues long. CDR3 nucleotides: TGTGCCAGCAGTAGCCCGGTGCAGGGATACACTGAAGCTTTCTTT. It yields the protein CASSSPVQGYTEAFF.

This chain links TRBV9 with TRBJ2-3; 8 positions agree with TRBD2. Losses at the gene ends were 2 bases for V and 2 bases for J; bases not matched to a gene: 7. CDR3 size: 16 residues. Germline values: CDR1 SGDLS, CDR2 YYNGEE. The CDR3 DNA reads TGTGCCAGCAGCGTCTCACTAGCGGTCGACACAGATACGCAGTATTTT. It encodes CASSVSLAVDTDTQYF.

This clone was found once. The chain joins TRBV7-2 to TRBJ2-5; TRBD1 might be the D (5 bases). CDR1 is SGHTA and CDR2 is FQGNSA in the germline V gene. Trimming shortened V by 2 bases and J by 1 base, and 8 bases separated the two germline ends. This CDR3 comprises 14 residues. The CDR3, as DNA: TGTGCCAGCAGCTTATCACAGGCCCAAGAGACCCAGTACTTC. It translates to CASSLSQAQETQYF.

Here the CDR3 DNA reads TGTGCCAGCTCACCCGTGGGGGGGGGCACTGAAGCTTTCTTT. The encoded protein is CASSPVGGGTEAFF. The gene calls are TRBV18 and TRBJ1-1; TRBD1 might be the D (5 bases). V lost 3 bases to trimming and J lost 4 bases, with 12 bases between them. The CDR3 runs 14 residues. CDR1 is KGHSH and CDR2 is LQKENI in the germline V gene.

V and J are TRBV30 and TRBJ1-2, with 7 bases that match TRBD1. Unmatched junction bases numbered 4, after V lost 1 base and J lost 2 bases. CDR1 is GTSNPN, CDR2 SVGIG, per germline (reference sequence). The CDR3 has 14 amino acids. The CDR3: CAWSETGLNYGYTF. CDR3 nucleotides: TGTGCCTGGAGTGAGACAGGGTTAAACTATGGCTACACCTTC.

For the CDR3, the DNA is TGTGCCAGTCGCCCACTAGCGGGAGGGGGAGAGCAGTTCTTC. It translates to CASRPLAGGGEQFF. The chain couples TRBV19 to TRBJ2-1; 13 positions agree with TRBD2. After removal of 8 bases from V and 10 bases from J, the junction contained 8 bases not matched to a gene. This CDR3 has 14 residues. Germline-derived CDR1 and CDR2 are LNHDA and SQIVND (reference sequence).

The V call is TRBV15, the J call TRBJ1-5; 9 nucleotides match TRBD1. The CDR3 loop spans 13 amino acids. In germline, CDR1 is LNHNV, CDR2 YYDKDF (reference sequence). Losses at the gene ends were 5 bases for V and 5 bases for J; bases not matched to a gene: 1. CDR3 region: CATSGTGYQPQHF. CDR3 nucleotides: TGTGCCACCAGCGGGACAGGGTATCAGCCCCAGCATTTT.

This clone came up once. V is TRBV28 and J is TRBJ2-1; 9 positions match TRBD2. The CDR3 runs 14 residues. The trim removed 4 bases at V and 7 bases at J, leaving 5 bases unmatched. Germline lookup yields CDR1 MDHEN and CDR2 SYDVKM. Here the CDR3 reads CASSSAGGRNEQFF. In nucleotides, the CDR3 is TGTGCCAGCAGTTCGGCGGGAGGGAGGAATGAGCAGTTCTTC.

This clone was counted a single time. V gene TRBV7-9 combines with J gene TRBJ1-2; tentative D call: TRBD1 (5 bases). The CDR3 totals 13 residues. Germline CDR1 reads SEHNR; CDR2 reads FQNEAQ (reference sequence). V lost 5 bases and J lost 10, with 17 bases in between. CDR3 coding DNA: TGTGCCAGCAGCCGAACCGTACCAGGGTTCTACACCTTC. Encoded protein: CASSRTVPGFYTF.

The chain joins TRBV2 to TRBJ2-7; 11 bases fit TRBD2. Germline-derived CDR1 and CDR2 are SNHLY and FYNNEI. V lost 4 bases to trimming and J lost 5 bases; unmatched junction nucleotides: 10. The CDR3 spans 16 residues. CDR3 in amino acids: CASSGELAGERNEQYF. DNA for the CDR3: TGTGCCAGCAGTGGGGAACTAGCGGGAGAAAGAAACGAGCAGTACTTC.

V gene TRBV9 combines with J gene TRBJ1-2; 10 bases fit TRBD1. The CDR3 loop spans 16 amino acids. V lost 0 bases and J lost 4; bases outside the gene matches: 6. Germline V gives CDR1 SGDLS, CDR2 YYNGEE. The CDR3 is CASSVGGTGAGYGYTF. The DNA of the CDR3 is TGTGCCAGCAGCGTAGGGGGGACAGGGGCTGGCTATGGCTACACCTTC.

The rearrangement links TRBV2 to TRBJ2-2, with 10 bases fitting TRBD2. Per the germline V gene, CDR1 is SNHLY and CDR2 is FYNNEI. The trim removed 0 bases at V and 3 bases at J, leaving 1 base unmatched. The CDR3 consists of 16 residues. CDR3 in DNA: TGTGCCAGCAGTGAAGCAACTAGCGGGGACACCGGGGAGCTGTTTTTT. Translating it yields CASSEATSGDTGELFF.

A few counts support this clone. This chain connects TRBV30 to TRBJ2-1, with 9 bases lining up with TRBD2. The CDR3 is 16 amino acids. CDR1 and CDR2 from the germline V gene are GTSNPN and SVGIG (reference sequence). V gave up 8 bases and J gave up 2 bases; unmatched junction bases: 13. This CDR3 reads CAPTKPGLAAYNEQFF. CDR3 coding DNA: TGTGCCCCCACAAAACCGGGACTAGCAGCCTACAATGAGCAGTTCTTC. The full variable domain, rest sourced from reference TRBV30 and TRBJ2-1, is SQTIHQWPATLVQPVGSPLSLECTVEGTSNPNLYWYRQAAGRGLQLLFYSVGIGQISSEVPQNLSASRPQDRQFILSSKKLLLSDSGFYLCAPTKPGLAAYNEQFFGPGTRLTVL.

Here the CDR3 DNA reads TGTGCCAGCAGCCCCGGGCCCTTAGGGGACACCGGGGAGCTGTTTTTT. This gives the protein CASSPGPLGDTGELFF. The chain is built from TRBV7-3 and TRBJ2-2; perhaps TRBD1 as D (5 bases). V lost 5 bases to trimming and J lost 3 bases, with 16 bases between them. Germline CDR1 SGHTA, CDR2 FQGTGA. The CDR3 length is 16 residues. Drawing the rest from reference TRBV7-3 and TRBJ2-2, the complete variable domain is GAGVSQTPSNKVTEKGKYVELRCDPISGHTALYWYRQSLGQGPEFLIYFQGTGAADDSGLPNDRFFAVRPEGSVSTLKIQRTERGDSAVYLCASSPGPLGDTGELFFGEGSRLTVL.

The chain employs TRBV28 and TRBJ2-7; D is possibly TRBD1 (6 bases). CDR1 MDHEN and CDR2 SYDVKM come from the germline V gene. V shed 1 base and J shed 2 bases, with 18 bases lying between them. The CDR3 is 17 amino acids. CDR3 residues: CASSLSYPAGATYEQYF. The CDR3 DNA is TGTGCCAGCAGTTTATCATATCCGGCAGGGGCCACCTACGAGCAGTACTTC.

The V gene is TRBV7-6, the J gene TRBJ2-1, with TRBD2 matching over 9 bases. V lost 5 bases to trimming and J lost 7 bases; unmatched junction nucleotides: 6. In germline, CDR1 is SGHVS, CDR2 FNYEAQ. CDR3 length: 14 amino acids. CDR3 residues: CASSLVAGVNEQFF. The CDR3 region has the DNA TGTGCCAGCAGCCTTGTAGCGGGAGTGAATGAGCAGTTCTTC. Using reference TRBV7-6 and TRBJ2-1 for the parts outside the CDR3, the full variable domain is GAGVSQSPRYKVTKRGQDVALRCDPISGHVSLYWYRQALGQGPEFLTYFNYEAQQDKSGLPNDRFSAERPEGSISTLTIQRTEQRDSAMYRCASSLVAGVNEQFFGPGTRLTVL.

The chain recombines TRBV5-6 with TRBJ1-1; a possible D gene is TRBD1 (6 bases). CDR1 and CDR2 (germline): SGHDT, YYEEEE. V dropped 3 bases and J dropped 0 bases, with 12 bases sitting between them. This CDR3 is built from 15 residues. DNA for the CDR3: TGTGCCAGCAGCTGGAGGGGGGGGATGAACACTGAAGCTTTCTTT. Protein: CASSWRGGMNTEAFF.

V is TRBV7-3 and J is TRBJ1-1; 8 bases fit TRBD1. The CDR3 loop spans 15 amino acids. Germline CDR1 SGHTA, CDR2 FQGTGA. Unmatched junction bases numbered 2, after V lost 2 bases and J lost 0 bases. This chain's CDR3 is CASSLGGQVNTEAFF. CDR3 DNA: TGTGCCAGCAGCTTAGGGGGACAGGTGAACACTGAAGCTTTCTTT. The full variable domain, rest sourced from reference TRBV7-3 and TRBJ1-1, is GAGVSQTPSNKVTEKGKYVELRCDPISGHTALYWYRQSLGQGPEFLIYFQGTGAADDSGLPNDRFFAVRPEGSVSTLKIQRTERGDSAVYLCASSLGGQVNTEAFFGQGTRLTVV.

A few counts support this clone. The chain carries TRBV6-1 and TRBJ2-7, with a tentative D call TRBD1 (6 bases). V was pared by 5 bases and J by 2 bases, with 13 bases between. The V gene's germline CDR1 is MNHNS and CDR2 SASEGT. CDR3 length equals 14 residues. The CDR3 protein is CASSQTGQTYEQYF. In DNA form, the CDR3 reads TGTGCCAGCAGTCAAACCGGACAGACCTACGAGCAGTACTTC.

V gene TRBV11-2 combines with J gene TRBJ1-2; a weak D match, TRBD1 (6 bases). V was cut by 0 bases and J by 13 bases, with 18 bases left in between. In germline, CDR1 is SGHAT, CDR2 FQNNGV. The CDR3 spans 14 residues. CDR3 in DNA: TGTGCCAGCAGCTTAGAGGGGGCGGGGGGCTCCGCCACCTTC. Translating gives CASSLEGAGGSATF.

The chain recombines TRBV4-1 with TRBJ1-5; D is unresolved. V was pared by 1 base and J by 6 bases, with 13 bases between. CDR3 size: 15 residues. CDR1 and CDR2 (germline): MGHRA, YSYEKL. This chain's CDR3 is CASSQVGRQFQPQHF. CDR3 bases: TGCGCCAGCAGCCAAGTTGGGCGTCAATTTCAGCCCCAGCATTTT.

V is TRBV4-1 and J is TRBJ2-1; 10 bases match TRBD2. The J segment lost 8 bases and the V segment lost 4 bases, leaving 5 bases of the junction unmatched. CDR3 length: 14 residues. CDR1 is MGHRA, CDR2 YSYEKL, per germline. CDR3: CASSRGTSEHEQFF. The CDR3 nucleotides read TGCGCCAGCAGCCGCGGGACTAGCGAACATGAGCAGTTCTTC.

The chain recombines TRBV19 with TRBJ1-1; TRBD1 aligns across 8 bases. CDR1 is LNHDA and CDR2 is SQIVND in the germline V gene (reference sequence). V was clipped by 9 bases and J by 0 bases; unmatched bases: 0. This CDR3 region has 12 residues. The CDR3 is CASRGLNTEAFF. In nucleotides, the CDR3 is TGTGCCAGCAGGGGGCTGAACACTGAAGCTTTCTTT.

This rearrangement joins TRBV7-3 to TRBJ1-2, with D maybe TRBD1 (6 bases). V shed 0 bases and J shed 6 bases, with 8 bases lying between them. The CDR3 totals 13 residues. Germline loops: CDR1 SGHTA, CDR2 FQGTGA. The CDR3 nucleotides are TGTGCCAGCAGCTTAACGGGGGCCAATGGCTACACCTTC. Its translation is CASSLTGANGYTF.

This sequence joins TRBV6-5 and TRBJ1-4; 9 bases line up with TRBD1. This CDR3 comprises 15 residues. V dropped 0 bases and J dropped 7; count of bases not matched to a gene: 3. Per the germline V gene, CDR1 is MNHEY and CDR2 is SVGAGI. CDR3 DNA: TGTGCCAGCAGTTACTCGACAGGGGGAGGTGAAAAACTGTTTTTT. Protein product: CASSYSTGGGEKLFF.

The V and J genes are TRBV7-9 and TRBJ1-3; D is unclear. The V gene lost 5 bases and the J gene lost 0 bases, with 11 bases spanning the gap. Germline loops: CDR1 SEHNR, CDR2 FQNEAQ (reference sequence). There are 15 residues in the CDR3. The CDR3 region is CASSPGRASGNTIYF. CDR3 bases: TGTGCCAGCAGCCCGGGGAGAGCCTCTGGAAACACCATATATTTT.

This chain joins TRBV28 and TRBJ2-1; D might be TRBD1 (5 bases). This CDR3 spans 13 amino acids. Trimming left V 8 bases short and J 12 bases short, with 20 bases between. Germline values: CDR1 MDHEN, CDR2 SYDVKM. Here the CDR3 DNA reads TGTGCCAGCTCCCCGGGTACAGGAGACACGCAGTTCTTC. It encodes CASSPGTGDTQFF. Together with reference TRBV28 and TRBJ2-1, the CDR3 gives the full variable domain: DVKVTQSSRYLVKRTGEKVFLECVQDMDHENMFWYRQDPGLGLRLIYFSYDVKMKEKGDIPEGYSVSREKKERFSLILESASTNQTSMYLCASSPGTGDTQFFGPGTRLTVL.